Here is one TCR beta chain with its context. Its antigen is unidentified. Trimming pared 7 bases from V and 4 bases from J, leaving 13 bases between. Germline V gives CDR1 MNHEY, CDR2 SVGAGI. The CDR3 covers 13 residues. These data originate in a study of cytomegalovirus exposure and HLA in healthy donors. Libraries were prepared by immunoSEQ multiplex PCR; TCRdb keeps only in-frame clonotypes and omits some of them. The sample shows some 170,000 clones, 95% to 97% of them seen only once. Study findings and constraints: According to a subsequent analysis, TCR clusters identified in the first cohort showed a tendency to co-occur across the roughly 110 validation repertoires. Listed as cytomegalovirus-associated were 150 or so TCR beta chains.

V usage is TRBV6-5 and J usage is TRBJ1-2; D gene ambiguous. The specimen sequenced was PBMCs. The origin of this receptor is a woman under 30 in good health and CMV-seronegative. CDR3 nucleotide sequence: TGTGCCAGCACCCCCGGGAAATTCTATGGCTACACCTTC. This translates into CASTPGKFYGYTF.